Below are 12 T cell receptor beta chains sequenced from a single sample in a study of blood T cell repertoires in COVID-19 (dated by TCRdb to about 2020). Libraries were made using the immunoSEQ multiplex PCR assay. TCRdb re-hosts the immuneACCESS table, in-frame sequences only. Its copies lack some clones; in the studies checked, an unresolved V gene accounts for under half of them, and the cause for the rest is not known. The sample records 200,000 to 300,000 clones, 70% to 90% of which are singletons. The ten largest clonotypes hold 5.5% to 8% of the sample. Specimen: peripheral blood. The receptors originated from a woman aged 55-69 years with active or convalescent COVID-19.

The V and J genes are TRBV30 and TRBJ1-6; D is uncertain. Germline-derived CDR1 and CDR2 are GTSNPN and SVGIG (reference sequence). CDR3 size: 13 residues. Trimming shortened V by 0 bases and J by 8 bases, and 8 bases separated the two germline ends. The CDR3 sequence: CAWSVHEDSPLHF. The CDR3 region has the DNA TGTGCCTGGAGTGTACATGAGGATTCACCCCTCCACTTT.

The gene calls are TRBV19 and TRBJ1-5; D gene uncertain. CDR1 and CDR2 (germline): LNHDA, SQIVND (reference sequence). V dropped 5 bases and J dropped 2 bases, with 10 bases sitting between them. The CDR3 covers 14 residues. CDR3 residues: CASSWRQGNQPQHF. DNA for the CDR3: TGTGCCAGTAGTTGGCGCCAGGGCAATCAGCCCCAGCATTTT.

The chain couples TRBV24-1 to TRBJ2-3; D perhaps matches TRBD1 (6 bases). Between the trimmed V and J ends, which lost 4 bases and 5 bases, there was a span of 9 bases. Germline V gene lookup returns CDR1 KGHDR and CDR2 SFDVKD. The CDR3 covers 13 residues. CDR3 in amino acids: CATSEPQGDTQYF. CDR3 coding DNA: TGTGCCACCAGTGAACCACAGGGAGATACGCAGTATTTT.

The genes are TRBV7-9 and TRBJ1-1; D unclear. The CDR3 loop spans 13 amino acids. Germline CDR1 reads SEHNR; CDR2 reads FQNEAQ (reference sequence). The V end lost 1 base, the J end lost 6 bases, and 9 bases lay between the germline ends. CDR3 loop: CASSLVDIAEAFF. The CDR3 DNA follows: TGTGCCAGCAGCTTAGTAGATATCGCTGAAGCTTTCTTT.

This chain connects TRBV5-6 to TRBJ1-2; no clear D gene. CDR3 length: 13 amino acids. In germline, CDR1 is SGHDT, CDR2 YYEEEE. The V and J ends lost 4 bases and 4 bases respectively, with 11 bases between them. DNA for the CDR3: TGTGCCAGCAGCAAAAGGGAGGGCTATGGCTACACCTTC. Translated: CASSKREGYGYTF.

This clone has a single count. V is TRBV29-1 and J is TRBJ2-1; D not certain. Germline CDR1 is SQVTM and CDR2 is ANQGSEA. Trimming cost V 7 bases and J 4 bases, with 14 bases left between them. The CDR3 consists of 13 residues. The CDR3 nucleotides are TGCAGCGCCGACTCCATTGGGTACAATGAGCAGTTCTTC. It translates to CSADSIGYNEQFF.

V and J are TRBV5-4 and TRBJ1-1; 9 bases map to TRBD1. CDR3 length equals 14 residues. Germline V gives CDR1 SGHNT, CDR2 YYREEE (reference sequence). J lost 5 bases, V lost 4 bases, and 6 bases had no gene match. In nucleotides, the CDR3 is TGTGCCAGCAGCCCAGGGACAGGGCGGACTGAAGCTTTCTTT. Translation: CASSPGTGRTEAFF.

This chain connects TRBV28 to TRBJ2-1; D gene unclear. Germline V gene data show CDR1 as MDHEN and CDR2 as SYDVKM. Trimming cost V 6 bases and J 4 bases, with 13 bases left between them. This CDR3 contains 14 residues. The CDR3 nucleotides read TGTGCCAGCAGACCGCTCACTAATTACAATGAGCAGTTCTTC. Amino acid sequence: CASRPLTNYNEQFF.

The chain combines TRBV2 with TRBJ2-2, with 7 positions matching TRBD2. This CDR3 is built from 17 residues. Germline trimming cut 1 base from V and 4 bases from J; bases unmatched to any gene: 9. Germline V gives CDR1 SNHLY, CDR2 FYNNEI. The CDR3 DNA reads TGTGCCAGCAGTGAAGTGTGGGGGGGAAGGAGCACCGGGGAGCTGTTTTTT. This codes for CASSEVWGGRSTGELFF.

This clone has just a few counts. This rearrangement joins TRBV24-1 to TRBJ2-1, with 7 bases identical to TRBD1. This CDR3 contains 16 residues. Germline V gene lookup returns CDR1 KGHDR and CDR2 SFDVKD. V dropped 3 bases and J dropped 4; count of bases not matched to a gene: 8. CDR3 in DNA: TGTGCCACCAGTGATGACAGGGTAAAGGTTTACAATGAGCAGTTCTTC. Residues: CATSDDRVKVYNEQFF.

The chain recombines TRBV28 with TRBJ2-3; D is undetermined. This CDR3 is 14 amino acids long. V lost 3 bases, J lost 0 bases, and 7 bases lay in between. The germline V gene has CDR1 MDHEN and CDR2 SYDVKM. The CDR3 DNA follows: TGTGCCAGCAGTTTTGTGACTAGCACAGATACGCAGTATTTT. It yields the protein CASSFVTSTDTQYF.

The gene calls are TRBV28 and TRBJ1-2; D remains unclear. CDR3 length: 12 amino acids. The V gene lost 1 base and the J gene lost 8 bases, with 8 bases spanning the gap. Germline V CDR1 and CDR2: MDHEN, SYDVKM. CDR3 amino acids: CASSLFGGGYTF. Here the CDR3 DNA reads TGTGCCAGCAGTTTATTTGGCGGAGGCTACACCTTC.